The clone carrying this TCR beta chain was found a few times. The sample comes from a study of spatial heterogeneity in lung cancer. Study-level background: When follow-up PBMC samples existed, they were sequenced (at a median of around 23 months after resection). Among detected sequences, beta-chain ones consistently exceeded alpha-chain ones in number.

The study tagged each TCR cDNA molecule with a unique molecular identifier. TCRdb re-analysed the 5' RACE reads in MiXCR, keeping a single row per CDR3 protein. This table holds around 110,000 distinct CDR3 sequences, roughly an eighth found once. Noted time point: blood at routine non-recurrence follow-up after resection. Unsorted samples of tumor, nontumor lung or frozen PBMC had their whole RNA sequenced. Germline CDR1 and CDR2: MDHEN and SYDVKM. V lost 1 base to trimming and J lost 1 base, with 7 bases between them. This CDR3 is built from 14 residues. This chain links TRBV28 with TRBJ1-1, with a tentative D call TRBD1 (6 bases). The receptor was isolated from a male donor with early-stage non-small cell lung cancer. The starting material was PBMCs, obtained at follow-up. The CDR3 loop is CASSLLGQNTEAFF. CDR3 in DNA: TGTGCCAGCAGTTTATTGGGACAGAACACTGAAGCTTTCTTT.